This T cell receptor (beta chain) was retrieved from a study of T cells in Graves' hyperthyroidism and ophthalmopathy. This CDR3 is 18 amino acids long. V shed 0 bases and J shed 0 bases, with 17 bases lying between them. Germline lookup yields CDR1 LGHDT and CDR2 YNNKEL (reference sequence). Clinical symptoms, serum thyroxine, TRAb, thyroid ultrasound and orbital computed tomography informed diagnoses. Amplified TCR beta CDR3 regions derived from RNA transcripts. With the HTBI primer set, the TCR CDR3 went through a first round of RT-PCR. One entry per CDR3 protein results from TCRdb running MiXCR on the multiplex PCR reads. The repertoire holds a few hundred thousand distinct CDR3 sequences, with just over 45% as singletons.

Sample: peripheral blood or thyroid tissue (not recorded which). V is TRBV3-1 and J is TRBJ1-2; the D is unclear. This TCR was recovered from a woman under 30 with Graves' hyperthyroidism. This chain's CDR3 is CASSQDLGYLGANYGYTF. The DNA for the CDR3 is TGTGCCAGCAGCCAAGATCTTGGTTACCTTGGGGCTAACTATGGCTACACCTTC.